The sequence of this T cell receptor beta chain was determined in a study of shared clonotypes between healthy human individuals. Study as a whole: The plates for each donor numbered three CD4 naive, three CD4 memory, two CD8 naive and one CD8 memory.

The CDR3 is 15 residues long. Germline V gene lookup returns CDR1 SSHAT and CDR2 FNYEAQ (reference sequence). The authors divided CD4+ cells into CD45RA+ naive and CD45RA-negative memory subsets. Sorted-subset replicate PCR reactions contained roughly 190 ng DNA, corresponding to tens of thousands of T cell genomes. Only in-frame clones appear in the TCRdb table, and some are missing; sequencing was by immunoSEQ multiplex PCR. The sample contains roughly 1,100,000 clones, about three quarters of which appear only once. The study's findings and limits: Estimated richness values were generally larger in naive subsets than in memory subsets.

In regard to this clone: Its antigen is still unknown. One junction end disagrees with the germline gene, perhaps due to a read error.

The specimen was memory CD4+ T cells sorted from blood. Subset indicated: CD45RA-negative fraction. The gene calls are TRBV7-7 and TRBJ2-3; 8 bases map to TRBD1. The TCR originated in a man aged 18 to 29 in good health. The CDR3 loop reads CASSTGQASTDTQYF. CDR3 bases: TGTGCTAGCAGCACGGGACAGGCGAGCACAGATACGCAGTATTTT.